A selection of T cell receptor beta chains follows, all from one sample in a study of blood T cell repertoires in COVID-19. Sequencing was performed with immunoSEQ multiplex PCR; in TCRdb, only in-frame clones are kept and a portion is missing. This repertoire shows 96,000 or so clones, approximately 91% found once; its top ten account for approximately 1.8%. The sample consisted of peripheral blood. The receptors derive from a man between 60 and 75 years old with acute or convalescent COVID-19. CDR3s leave out the opening cysteine and the closing phenylalanine or tryptophan. Fields, in order: clone size, J gene, V gene, CDR3 protein. Only some rows state a clone size, as once, few, many or a class for expanded clones.

abundance: .
j_gene: TRBJ1-2
v_gene: TRBV28
CDR3aa: ASTPELGHGYT

abundance: .
j_gene: TRBJ1-1
v_gene: TRBV5-1
CDR3aa: ASSLVSPGQAF

abundance: .
j_gene: TRBJ2-1
v_gene: TRBV6-6
CDR3aa: ASSSRLAGGAEF

abundance: .
j_gene: TRBJ2-5
v_gene: TRBV15
CDR3aa: ATSRDSGGGETQY

abundance: .
j_gene: TRBJ2-7
v_gene: TRBV29-1
CDR3aa: SVEEGSGGAEQY

abundance: few
j_gene: TRBJ2-7
v_gene: TRBV5-1
CDR3aa: ASSLSPSYEQY

abundance: .
j_gene: TRBJ2-7
v_gene: TRBV28
CDR3aa: ATGTSVSYEQY

abundance: .
j_gene: TRBJ2-3
v_gene: TRBV2
CDR3aa: ASSEMLEADTQY

abundance: .
j_gene: TRBJ1-1
v_gene: TRBV10-1
CDR3aa: ASRDLMRAEAF

abundance: .
j_gene: TRBJ2-7
v_gene: TRBV29-1
CDR3aa: SVVDASGISYEQY

abundance: .
j_gene: TRBJ1-3
v_gene: TRBV30
CDR3aa: AWSVTSGNTIY

abundance: .
j_gene: TRBJ2-6
v_gene: TRBV7-9
CDR3aa: ASSLERGSGANVLT

abundance: .
j_gene: TRBJ1-5
v_gene: TRBV11-2
CDR3aa: ASSSGQNNQPQH

abundance: .
j_gene: TRBJ2-2
v_gene: TRBV10-3
CDR3aa: AISERGTAGTGELF

abundance: .
j_gene: TRBJ2-7
v_gene: TRBV18
CDR3aa: ASSGFQGYPPYEQY

abundance: once
j_gene: TRBJ2-3
v_gene: TRBV4-2
CDR3aa: ASSQDWSGSTDTQY

abundance: few
j_gene: TRBJ2-7
v_gene: TRBV2
CDR3aa: ASRVIGSSYEQY

abundance: .
j_gene: TRBJ2-7
v_gene: TRBV18
CDR3aa: ASSPPSGSEYEQY

abundance: once
j_gene: TRBJ2-3
v_gene: TRBV7-3
CDR3aa: ASSSGPRGTDTQY

abundance: .
j_gene: TRBJ1-1
v_gene: TRBV12-3/TRBV12-4
CDR3aa: ASRTGVEAF

abundance: .
j_gene: TRBJ2-7
v_gene: TRBV19
CDR3aa: ASSIGGTGSTQQY

abundance: .
j_gene: TRBJ1-5
v_gene: TRBV24-1
CDR3aa: ATSRAGTQPQH

abundance: .
j_gene: TRBJ2-7
v_gene: TRBV19
CDR3aa: ASSMSTGATYEQY

abundance: .
j_gene: TRBJ2-3
v_gene: TRBV10-1
CDR3aa: ASSESAGPDTQY

abundance: once
j_gene: TRBJ1-6
v_gene: TRBV5-1
CDR3aa: ASSLDGSSYNSPLH

abundance: .
j_gene: TRBJ2-1
v_gene: TRBV9
CDR3aa: ASSVASSGVGQF

abundance: .
j_gene: TRBJ2-7
v_gene: TRBV6-2/TRBV6-3
CDR3aa: ASSSIAGDSYEQY

abundance: .
j_gene: TRBJ2-2
v_gene: TRBV4-1
CDR3aa: ASSQPNAEAQATGELF

abundance: .
j_gene: TRBJ2-3
v_gene: TRBV19
CDR3aa: ASSIWLAGGSDTQY

abundance: once
j_gene: TRBJ2-3
v_gene: TRBV18
CDR3aa: ASSEGTGTDTQY

abundance: .
j_gene: TRBJ2-7
v_gene: TRBV19
CDR3aa: ATSLFWTGVPYEQY

abundance: once
j_gene: TRBJ2-7
v_gene: TRBV7-9
CDR3aa: ASSLTGQGAREQY

abundance: .
j_gene: TRBJ1-2
v_gene: TRBV14
CDR3aa: ASSPTSGPYGYT

abundance: once
j_gene: TRBJ2-5
v_gene: TRBV11-3
CDR3aa: AGRGQY

abundance: .
j_gene: TRBJ2-1
v_gene: TRBV20-1
CDR3aa: SASSGGAYNEQF

abundance: .
j_gene: TRBJ1-4
v_gene: TRBV7-9
CDR3aa: ASSPQGTEKLF

abundance: .
j_gene: TRBJ1-1
v_gene: TRBV4-1
CDR3aa: ASSQETRGWTEAF